This T cell receptor (beta chain) appears in the sequencing data of a study of T cell responses to AZD1222 COVID-19 vaccine. The CDR3 extends over 12 amino acids. Germline CDR1 reads SGDLS; CDR2 reads YYNGEE. Trimming shortened V by 3 bases and J by 5 bases, and 7 bases separated the two germline ends. Concerning this clone: Its antigen is as yet unknown.

Some clones are missing from TCRdb's copy, which holds only in-frame ones; the method was immunoSEQ multiplex PCR. The sample yields 200,000 to 250,000 clones, roughly 94% seen once. Study conclusions and caveats: Following two doses of AZD1222, Spike-specific TCR breadth and depth rose. There were vaccine-associated CD4 TCRs across spike, dominant at 160-218 and 743-854.

The material was peripheral blood, obtained 28 days after the second dose of the MenACWY control vaccine. This receptor was taken from an adult who received the MenACWY meningococcal vaccine as a control. The V gene is TRBV9, the J gene TRBJ2-3; possibly TRBD1 for D (5 bases). The CDR3 spells CASSEGLDTQYF. The CDR3, as DNA: TGTGCCAGCAGCGAGGGGCTAGATACGCAGTATTTT.